This T cell receptor beta chain was observed in a study of T cells in Graves' hyperthyroidism and ophthalmopathy. In the ophthalmopathy cohort, Clinical Activity Score was at least 3, NOSPECS grade at least 4, and duration under 3 months. Diagnoses were made from clinical symptoms, serum measures (thyroxine and TRAb), thyroid ultrasound and orbital computed tomography. This clonotype has a count of ten or more. Its antigen is currently unknown. The investigators amplified TCR beta CDR3 regions from RNA transcripts. A set of HTBI primers served as the primers for a first-round RT-PCR of the TCR CDR3. TCRdb reprocessed the multiplex PCR reads with MiXCR, giving one entry per CDR3 protein. This table has around 250,000 distinct CDR3 sequences, over 15% appearing once. Study-wide results and caveats: Clonotypes that were expanded in thyroid above 0.001 mostly appeared in blood too.

This CDR3 region has 16 residues. Per germline, CDR1 MDHEN and CDR2 SYDVKM. J was trimmed by 6 bases and V by 4 bases; bases with no gene match: 11. Sequencing input: blood. This TCR came from a woman under 30 with Graves' ophthalmopathy. This rearrangement joins TRBV28 to TRBJ2-3; 9 bases map to TRBD2. CDR3 amino acids: CASSSPLAGTWDTQYF. The DNA of the CDR3 is TGTGCCAGCAGTTCCCCCCTAGCGGGGACCTGGGATACGCAGTATTTT.